This record looks at one T cell receptor beta chain sequence and its context. Its antigen is not known. The sample originates from a study of a mutant IDH1 vaccine in newly diagnosed glioma. As for the study in general: Vaccine dosing followed radiotherapy by 4-6 weeks, or accompanied temozolomide cycles. Of the patients given treatment, approximately 60% were male and 37.5% were female, and a mean age of about 40 years was recorded.

The CDR3 sequence is 18 residues long. Germline V gene data show CDR1 as LGHNA and CDR2 as YNFKEQ. V was shortened by 1 base and J by 7 bases, with 25 bases between the two germline ends. Profiled with immunoSEQ multiplex PCR; TCRdb holds only in-frame clones, not every one. The table lists tens of thousands of clones, under 95% of them singletons. Stated time point: week 23, last vaccination. Doses consisted of 300 ug of mutant IDH1 20-mer peptide each, paired with topical imiquimod. The rearrangement uses TRBV4-2 and TRBJ1-2; D call uncertain. The TCR originated in a man aged 45-60 years with glioma. Sequenced material: PBMCs, taken from a glioma patient whose treatment included an IDH1 peptide vaccine. This CDR3 is CASSQGTLRGPAQSGYTF. The DNA for the CDR3 is TGTGCCAGCAGCCAAGGTACACTCCGGGGTCCTGCCCAATCTGGCTACACCTTC.